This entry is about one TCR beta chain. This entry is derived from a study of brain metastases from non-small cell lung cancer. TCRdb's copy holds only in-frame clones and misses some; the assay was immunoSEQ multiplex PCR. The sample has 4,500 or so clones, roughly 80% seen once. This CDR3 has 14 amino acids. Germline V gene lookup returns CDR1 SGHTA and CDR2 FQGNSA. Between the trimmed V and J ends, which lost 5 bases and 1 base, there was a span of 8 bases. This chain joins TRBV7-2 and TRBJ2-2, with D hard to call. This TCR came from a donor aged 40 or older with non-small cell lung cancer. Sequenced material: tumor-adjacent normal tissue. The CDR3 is CASSQYKNTGELFF. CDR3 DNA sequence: TGTGCCAGCAGCCAATACAAGAACACCGGGGAGCTGTTTTTT.